Listed below are T cell receptor beta chains from one sample, sequenced in a study of blood T cell repertoires in COVID-19. Sequencing was performed with immunoSEQ multiplex PCR; in TCRdb, only in-frame clones are kept and a portion is missing. The repertoire includes 300,000 to 400,000 clones, about 86% of them detected once, and 3.5% to 4.5% sits in the top ten. Sequencing was performed on PBMCs or T cells enriched from blood (not recorded which). These receptors originate from a woman aged 40 to 50 with acute COVID-19. Each CDR3 is given with its conserved first and last residue. D genes are given only for firm matches. Size tells how often a clone was seen (once, few, many) or the class of an expanded clone, and some rows leave it out.

TRBD1	.	TRBV6-5	TRBJ2-2	TGTGCCAGCAGACGACAGGGGGCGAACACCGGGGAGCTGTTTTTT	CASRRQGANTGELFF
TRBD1	.	TRBV9	TRBJ2-3	TGTGCCAGCAGCGTAGAGGAGACAGGGGGCACAGATACGCAGTATTTT	CASSVEETGGTDTQYF
TRBD1	.	TRBV3-1/TRBV3-2	TRBJ1-3	TGTGCCAGCAGCCCGGGGACAGGGGGCTTCTATGAGAACACCATATATTTT	CASSPGTGGFYENTIYF
TRBD1	.	TRBV28	TRBJ2-7	TGTGCCAGCAGTACTTCATCCAATAGACAGGGATTCTACGAGCAGTACTTC	CASSTSSNRQGFYEQYF
TRBD1	.	TRBV19	TRBJ2-1	TGTGCCAGTAGTTTATACGGGACAGGGGGCTACAATGAGCAGTTCTTC	CASSLYGTGGYNEQFF
.	.	TRBV6-6	TRBJ2-7	TGTGCCAGCAACCAACTGGGGGGAGCGGAGCAGTACTTC	CASNQLGGAEQYF
TRBD2	.	TRBV5-1	TRBJ2-5	TGCGCCAGCAGCTTGTGGGGTTCGGGAGGGTCTGAGACCCAGTACTTC	CASSLWGSGGSETQYF
TRBD1	.	TRBV6-6	TRBJ1-5	TGTGCCAGCAGTTACCCGACAGGGGATGGCAATCAGCCCCAGCATTTT	CASSYPTGDGNQPQHF
.	.	TRBV11-2	TRBJ2-1	TGTGCCAGCAGCTTAGTCCGGTCATCGGGGGAGCAGTTCTTC	CASSLVRSSGEQFF
TRBD1	.	TRBV24-1	TRBJ1-2	TGTGCCACCAGTGAGCCGGGACAGGGGGGCGGCTACACCTTC	CATSEPGQGGGYTF
.	.	TRBV19	TRBJ2-7	TGTGCCAGTAGACGCCAAGGGGGCTACGAGCAGTACTTC	CASRRQGGYEQYF
TRBD1	.	TRBV24-1	TRBJ2-1	TGTGCCACCAGTGATGGGGACAGGGATTGGAATGAGCAGTTCTTC	CATSDGDRDWNEQFF
.	few	TRBV5-6	TRBJ2-7	TGTGCCAGCAGAGGGCAACCCCCGGGACTTCAGTACTTC	CASRGQPPGLQYF
TRBD1	once	TRBV6-2/TRBV6-3	TRBJ2-2	TGTGCCAGCAGTTTGACAGGGTCGGCCGGGGAGCTGTTTTTT	CASSLTGSAGELFF
.	once	TRBV5-1	TRBJ1-1	TGCGCCAGCAGCTTGTTCGCTCAGGGGAACACTGAAGCTTTCTTT	CASSLFAQGNTEAFF
.	.	TRBV5-8	TRBJ1-1	TGTGCCAGCAGCTTGGCGGACAGACTTTACACTGAAGCTTTCTTT	CASSLADRLYTEAFF
.	.	TRBV28	TRBJ1-2	TGTGCCAGCAGTTTATTGGGAGCGGGGATTTATGGCTACACCTTC	CASSLLGAGIYGYTF
.	.	TRBV19	TRBJ2-3	TGTGCCAGTAGTGGCCGAGGGACAGATACGCAGTATTTT	CASSGRGTDTQYF
.	.	TRBV27	TRBJ1-4	TGTGCCAGCAGTTTTAAGGCGCGGCGGGCCGAAAAACTGTTTTTT	CASSFKARRAEKLFF
.	.	TRBV6-1	TRBJ1-2	TGTGCCAGCAGTGACAGGGGCTATGGCTACACCTTC	CASSDRGYGYTF
.	.	TRBV27	TRBJ2-7	TGTGCCAGCAGCCCAGGTGGCAGGGCCTCCTACGAGCAGTACTTC	CASSPGGRASYEQYF
TRBD2	.	TRBV2	TRBJ2-3	TGTGCCAGCAGTGAAGCTGCGCTAGCGGGGGGGTGGACAGATACGCAGTATTTT	CASSEAALAGGWTDTQYF
TRBD1	.	TRBV5-4	TRBJ2-3	TGTGCCAGCAGCTCCCCGGGACAGGGGGAAACAGATACGCAGTATTTT	CASSSPGQGETDTQYF
.	.	TRBV28	TRBJ1-6	TGTGCCAGCAGTCGGGGTCGGTCACCCCTCCACTTT	CASSRGRSPLHF
TRBD1	few	TRBV19	TRBJ2-6	TGTGCCAGTAGTCCAGGACAGGGAGGGGCCAACGTCCTGACTTTC	CASSPGQGGANVLTF
TRBD1	.	TRBV5-8	TRBJ2-7	TGTGCCAGCAGCCGCAGACAGGGATACGAGCAGTACTTC	CASSRRQGYEQYF
.	.	TRBV19	TRBJ2-3	TGTGCCAGCTCGGCGGGCAAAAGCACAGATACGCAGTATTTT	CASSAGKSTDTQYF
.	.	TRBV7-8	TRBJ2-7	TGTGCCAGCAGCTTAGTGGTGCGGCCTCCCGCCTACGAGCAGTACTTC	CASSLVVRPPAYEQYF
.	few	TRBV7-8	TRBJ2-1	TGTGCCAGCAGCCCGAGTAGGAGGGAGAGCTCCTACAATGAGCAGTTCTTC	CASSPSRRESSYNEQFF
.	.	TRBV3-1/TRBV3-2	TRBJ2-2	TGTGCCAGCACCCCAGGGGCTCCCGGGGAGCTGTTTTTT	CASTPGAPGELFF
.	.	TRBV18	TRBJ1-3	TGTGCCAGCTCACCTCAACAGGGTCGGTCTGGAAACACCATATATTTT	CASSPQQGRSGNTIYF
.	few	TRBV7-2	TRBJ1-1	TGTGCCAGCAGGCTGGGCTACACTGAAGCTTTCTTT	CASRLGYTEAFF
.	.	TRBV19	TRBJ1-1	TGTGCCAGTAGGAAACATAGCATGAACACTGAAGCTTTCTTT	CASRKHSMNTEAFF
.	.	TRBV2	TRBJ1-3	TGTGCCAGCGGAAGGACAGAGTCTGGAAACACCATATATTTT	CASGRTESGNTIYF
.	.	TRBV5-1	TRBJ1-1	TGCGCCAGCAGCCCCGATGAGAGGAGGGGGAACACTGAAGCTTTCTTT	CASSPDERRGNTEAFF
.	.	TRBV9	TRBJ1-1	TGTGCCAGCAGCCCTGAATTAAGAGGCACTGAAGCTTTCTTT	CASSPELRGTEAFF
.	.	TRBV6-6	TRBJ1-4	TGTGCCAGCACACCAATTAGGGACTTGGTTGAAAAACTGTTTTTT	CASTPIRDLVEKLFF
.	.	TRBV10-3	TRBJ2-7	TGTGCCATCAGTGAGAGGGGAGGCTACGAGCAGTACTTC	CAISERGGYEQYF
.	.	TRBV4-2	TRBJ1-1	TGTGCCAGCAGCCAAGATGATCGGGGATGGGCTGAAGCTTTCTTT	CASSQDDRGWAEAFF
TRBD1	.	TRBV5-4	TRBJ2-2	TGTGCCGCCCAGCCCGGCGCAGGGGGCACCGGGGAGCTGTTTTTT	CAAQPGAGGTGELFF
TRBD1	.	TRBV19	TRBJ1-6	TGTGCCAGTAGTACGGGGACAGGACGAATTAATTCACCCCTCCACTTT	CASSTGTGRINSPLHF
.	.	TRBV6-6	TRBJ1-2	TGTGCCAGCAGCCCCTCTAATGGCTACACCTTC	CASSPSNGYTF
.	.	TRBV2	TRBJ1-1	TGTGCCAGCAACCCGAACCCGTACAGGGAGAACACTGAAGCTTTCTTT	CASNPNPYRENTEAFF
.	.	TRBV27	TRBJ2-6	TGTGCCAGCAGTTTGGACAGAACCTCTGGGGCCAACGTCCTGACTTTC	CASSLDRTSGANVLTF
.	.	TRBV16	TRBJ1-5	TGTGCCAGCAGCCAATTCGACAGTAGCAATCAGCCCCAGCATTTT	CASSQFDSSNQPQHF
.	.	TRBV2	TRBJ2-7	TGTGCCAGCCAGCCGGAGCACTACGAGCAGTACTTC	CASQPEHYEQYF
TRBD1	.	TRBV18	TRBJ2-2	TGTGCCAGCTCACCGGGACAGGGAACCGGGGAGCTGTTTTTT	CASSPGQGTGELFF
TRBD2	.	TRBV27	TRBJ2-2	TGTGCCAGCAGTTTATCCCTCCTTAGCGGGAGGTACACCGGGGAGCTGTTTTTT	CASSLSLLSGRYTGELFF
.	.	TRBV3-1/TRBV3-2	TRBJ1-6	TGTGCCAGCAGCCACGGAGGGGCGTATAATTCACCCCTCCACTTT	CASSHGGAYNSPLHF
.	once	TRBV25-1	TRBJ2-3	TGTGCCAGCAGTGAATCTCTAAATACGCAGTATTTT	CASSESLNTQYF
TRBD1	.	TRBV5-4	TRBJ1-4	TGTGCCAGCAGCTTGGAAGGGGGACAGGAGGAGACTAATGAAAAACTGTTTTTT	CASSLEGGQEETNEKLFF
.	.	TRBV7-7	TRBJ2-2	TGTGCTAGCAGCTTAGCGTGGGTTGCTAGCACCGGGGAGCTGTTTTTT	CASSLAWVASTGELFF
TRBD2	once	TRBV28	TRBJ2-7	TGTGCCAGCAGTTCGCAACTAGCGGGAGGGCCCTACGAGCAGTACTTC	CASSSQLAGGPYEQYF
TRBD1	.	TRBV5-1	TRBJ1-1	TGCGCCAGCAGCCCGTCAGGGACAGAGGACACTGAAGCTTTCTTT	CASSPSGTEDTEAFF
.	.	TRBV5-1	TRBJ2-2	TGCGCCAGCAGCCCGACCGGGACAACGAACACCGGGGAGCTGTTTTTT	CASSPTGTTNTGELFF